This T cell receptor beta chain was found in a study of identifying expanded T cells in peripheral blood. Study conclusions and caveats: Variance in clone template counts between approximately two-week samples significantly increased with total template count across all healthy donors.

Healthy donors had no documented immune events, such as infections, while sampled. This CDR3 has 15 residues. From germline, CDR1 is SEHNR and CDR2 FQNEAQ (reference sequence). V was trimmed by 4 bases and J by 0 bases, leaving 10 bases between them. Clones were sequenced by immunoSEQ multiplex PCR, and TCRdb holds only the in-frame ones, with some missing. The table lists about 100,000 clones, approximately 89% of them singletons, with around 5% in the top ten. Remarks on this clone: Its antigen is not known.

Input material: blood. This sequence joins TRBV7-9 and TRBJ2-1; D tentatively fits TRBD1 or TRBD2 (5 bases each). The sequence derives from a person aged 18 to 70 in good health. CDR3 residues: CASSSPGTSYNEQFF. CDR3 in DNA: TGTGCCAGCAGCTCCCCCGGGACCTCCTACAATGAGCAGTTCTTC.